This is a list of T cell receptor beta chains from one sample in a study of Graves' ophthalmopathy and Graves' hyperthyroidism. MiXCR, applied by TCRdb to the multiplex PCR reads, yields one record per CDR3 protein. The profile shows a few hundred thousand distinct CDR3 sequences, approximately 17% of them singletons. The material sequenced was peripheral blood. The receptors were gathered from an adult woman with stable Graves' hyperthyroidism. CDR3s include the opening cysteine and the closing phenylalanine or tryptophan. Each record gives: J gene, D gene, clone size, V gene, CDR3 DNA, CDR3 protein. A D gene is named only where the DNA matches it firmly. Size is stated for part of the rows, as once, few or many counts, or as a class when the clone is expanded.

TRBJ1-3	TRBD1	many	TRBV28	TGTGCCAGCAGTCCAAGGACAGGGCTCTCTGGAAACACCATATATTTT	CASSPRTGLSGNTIYF
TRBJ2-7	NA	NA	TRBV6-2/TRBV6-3	TGTGCCAGTTCCGGGACCACCTCCTACGAGCAGTACTTC	CASSGTTSYEQYF
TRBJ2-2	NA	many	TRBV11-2	TGTGCCAGCAGCCCCAGGACGAACACCGGGGAGCTGTTTTTT	CASSPRTNTGELFF
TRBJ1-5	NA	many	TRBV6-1	TGTGCCAGCAGTGAAGCTTGGGGAAATAGCAATCAGCCCCAGCATTTT	CASSEAWGNSNQPQHF
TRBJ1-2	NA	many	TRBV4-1	TGCGCCAGCAGCCAAGGAGTAGGGGATGGCTACACCTTC	CASSQGVGDGYTF
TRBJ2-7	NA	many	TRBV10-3	TGTGCCATCAGTGATAGGAAGAACGAGCAGTACTTC	CAISDRKNEQYF
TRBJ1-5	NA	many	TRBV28	TGTGCCAGCAGTCCCATTCGGGAGGGGGGTCAGCCCCAGCATTTT	CASSPIREGGQPQHF
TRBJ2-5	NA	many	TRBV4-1	TGCGCCAGCAGCCAAGAGAAGAGGGGCTGGACAGACCAAGAGACCCAGTACTTC	CASSQEKRGWTDQETQYF
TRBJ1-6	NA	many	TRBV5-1	TGCGCCAGCAGAGGGAACCGGGAATACAGGAAACGAGATAATTCACCCCTCCACTTT	CASRGNREYRKRDNSPLHF
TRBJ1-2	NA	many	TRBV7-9	TGTGCCAGCAGCTTAGGTTCCAGGACTGCACGGTATGGCTACACCTTC	CASSLGSRTARYGYTF
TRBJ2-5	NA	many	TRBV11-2	TGTGCCAGCAGCAAGGACCGCGGGTTAGGGGAGACCCAGTACTTC	CASSKDRGLGETQYF
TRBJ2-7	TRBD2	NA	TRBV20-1	TGCAGTGCTACCCCGACTAGCGGGGGGGCCTACGAGCAGTACTTC	CSATPTSGGAYEQYF
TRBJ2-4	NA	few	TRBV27	TGTGCCAGCACCCCACCGTCTGGGAACATTCAGTACTTC	CASTPPSGNIQYF
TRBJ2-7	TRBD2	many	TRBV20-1	TGCAGTGCTAGACGTCCGGGACTAGCGACCTACGAGCAGTACTTC	CSARRPGLATYEQYF